The source of this T cell receptor (beta chain) is a study of blood T cell repertoires in COVID-19. Assay: immunoSEQ multiplex PCR; the TCRdb copy retains only in-frame clones and omits some. The sample shows roughly 66,000 clones, 70% to 85% of them seen only once. Trimming cost V 0 bases and J 6 bases; bases outside gene matches: 4. The germline gives CDR1 SGDLS, CDR2 YYNGEE. This CDR3 is built from 16 residues. This TCR came from a man aged 60 to 69 with acute or convalescent COVID-19. The V gene is TRBV9, the J gene TRBJ1-3; 12 bases fit TRBD1. Sequencing used peripheral blood. In DNA form, the CDR3 reads TGTGCCAGCAGCGTAGGCGGGACAGGGGGCCTAAACACCATATATTTT. This translates into CASSVGGTGGLNTIYF.